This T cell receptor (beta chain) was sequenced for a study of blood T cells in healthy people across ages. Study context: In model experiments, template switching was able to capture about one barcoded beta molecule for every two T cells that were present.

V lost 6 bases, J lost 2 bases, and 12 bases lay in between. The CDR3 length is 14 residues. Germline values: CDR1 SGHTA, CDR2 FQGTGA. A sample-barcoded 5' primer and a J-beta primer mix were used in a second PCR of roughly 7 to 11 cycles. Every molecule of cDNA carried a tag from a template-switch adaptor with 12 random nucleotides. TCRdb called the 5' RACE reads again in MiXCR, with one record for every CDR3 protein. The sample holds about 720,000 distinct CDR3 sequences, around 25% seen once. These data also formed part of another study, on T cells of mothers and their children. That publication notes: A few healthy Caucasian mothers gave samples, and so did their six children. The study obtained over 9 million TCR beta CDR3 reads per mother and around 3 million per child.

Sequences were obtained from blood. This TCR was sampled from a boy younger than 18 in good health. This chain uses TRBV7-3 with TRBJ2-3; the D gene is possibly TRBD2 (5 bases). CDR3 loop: CASRRMDFTDTQYF. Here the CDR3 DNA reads TGTGCCAGCAGGAGAATGGACTTCACAGATACGCAGTATTTT.